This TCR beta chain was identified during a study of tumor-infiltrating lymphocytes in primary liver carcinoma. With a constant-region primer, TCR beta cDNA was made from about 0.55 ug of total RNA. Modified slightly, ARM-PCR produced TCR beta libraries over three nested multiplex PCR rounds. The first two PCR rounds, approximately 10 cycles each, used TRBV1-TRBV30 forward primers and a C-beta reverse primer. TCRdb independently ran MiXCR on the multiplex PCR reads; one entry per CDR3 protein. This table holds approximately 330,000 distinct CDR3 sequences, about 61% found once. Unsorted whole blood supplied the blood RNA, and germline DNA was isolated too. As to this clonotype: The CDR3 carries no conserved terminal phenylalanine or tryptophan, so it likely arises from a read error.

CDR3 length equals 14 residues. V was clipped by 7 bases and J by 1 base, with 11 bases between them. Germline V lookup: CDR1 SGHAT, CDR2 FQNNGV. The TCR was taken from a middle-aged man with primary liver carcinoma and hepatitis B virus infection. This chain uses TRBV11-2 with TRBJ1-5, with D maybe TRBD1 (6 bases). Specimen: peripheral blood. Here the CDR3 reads CASNKDRSNQPQHS. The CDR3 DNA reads TGTGCCAGCAACAAAGACAGGAGCAATCAGCCCCAGCATTCT.